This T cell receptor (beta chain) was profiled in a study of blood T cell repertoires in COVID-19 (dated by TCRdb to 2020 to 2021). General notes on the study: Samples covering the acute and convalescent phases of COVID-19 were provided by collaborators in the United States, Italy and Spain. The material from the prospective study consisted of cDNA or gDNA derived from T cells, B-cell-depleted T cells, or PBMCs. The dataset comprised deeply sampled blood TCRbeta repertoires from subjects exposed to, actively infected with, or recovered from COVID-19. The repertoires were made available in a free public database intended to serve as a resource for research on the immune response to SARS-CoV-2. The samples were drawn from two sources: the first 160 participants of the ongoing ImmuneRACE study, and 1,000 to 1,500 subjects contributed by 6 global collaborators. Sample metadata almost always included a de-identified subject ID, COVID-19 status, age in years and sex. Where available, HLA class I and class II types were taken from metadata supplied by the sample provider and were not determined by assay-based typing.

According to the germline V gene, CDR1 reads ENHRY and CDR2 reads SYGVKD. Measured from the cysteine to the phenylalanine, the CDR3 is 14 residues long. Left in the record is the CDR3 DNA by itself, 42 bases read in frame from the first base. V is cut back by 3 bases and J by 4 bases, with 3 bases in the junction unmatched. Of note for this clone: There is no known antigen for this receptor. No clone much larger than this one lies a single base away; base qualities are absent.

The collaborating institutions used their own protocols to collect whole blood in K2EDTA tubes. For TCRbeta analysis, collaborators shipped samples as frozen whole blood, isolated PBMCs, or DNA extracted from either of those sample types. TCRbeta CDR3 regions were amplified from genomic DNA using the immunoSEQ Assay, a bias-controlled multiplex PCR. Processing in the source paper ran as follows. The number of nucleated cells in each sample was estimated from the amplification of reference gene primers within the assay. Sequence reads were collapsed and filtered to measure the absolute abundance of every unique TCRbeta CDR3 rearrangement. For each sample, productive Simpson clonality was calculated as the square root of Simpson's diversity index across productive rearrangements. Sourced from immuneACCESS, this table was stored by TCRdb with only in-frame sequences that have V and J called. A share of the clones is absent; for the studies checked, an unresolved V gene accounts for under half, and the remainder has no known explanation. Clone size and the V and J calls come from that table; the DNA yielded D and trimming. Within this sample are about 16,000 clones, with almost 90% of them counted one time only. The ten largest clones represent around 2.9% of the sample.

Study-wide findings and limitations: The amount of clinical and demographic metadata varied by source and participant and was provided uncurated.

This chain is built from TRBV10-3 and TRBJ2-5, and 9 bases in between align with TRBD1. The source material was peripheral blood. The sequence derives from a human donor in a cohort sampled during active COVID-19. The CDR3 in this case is CAISEGQGRETQYF. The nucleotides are TGTGCCATCAGTGAAGGACAGGGGAGAGAGACCCAGTACTTC.